The 9 T cell receptor beta chains in this list originate from one sample, sequenced in a study of blood T cell repertoires in COVID-19. Sequencing was performed with immunoSEQ multiplex PCR; in TCRdb, only in-frame clones are kept and a portion is missing. The profile covers roughly 130,000 clones, with approximately 79% appearing a single time and roughly 3.6% taken by the ten largest. The sequenced material came from peripheral blood. These receptors all stem from a man in his sixties with acute or convalescent COVID-19.

V usage is TRBV7-2 and J usage is TRBJ1-1, with D tentatively TRBD1 (5 bases). Per the germline V gene, CDR1 is SGHTA and CDR2 is FQGNSA. This CDR3 has 13 residues. Trimming took 1 base from V and 10 from J, leaving 13 bases between them. The CDR3 region has the DNA TGTGCCAGCAGCTTAGATTCCGGGGGTACAGCTTTCTTT. Translation gives CASSLDSGGTAFF.

The chain is built from TRBV5-1 and TRBJ1-1; TRBD1 matches at 9 bases. This CDR3 comprises 14 residues. With 4 bases clipped from V and 5 bases from J, the junction kept 6 bases outside the gene matches. Germline assignment: CDR1 SGHRS and CDR2 YFSETQ. The chain's CDR3 is CASSLGQGRTEAFF. CDR3 bases: TGCGCCAGCAGCCTAGGACAGGGGAGGACTGAAGCTTTCTTT.

The gene calls are TRBV5-8 and TRBJ1-1; the match to TRBD1 covers 7 bases. The CDR3 loop spans 14 amino acids. After removal of 4 bases from V and 6 bases from J, the junction contained 9 bases not matched to a gene. Germline V gene lookup returns CDR1 SGHTS and CDR2 YDEGEE. The CDR3, as DNA: TGTGCCAGCAGCGCCCGACAGGGAGTCCCTGAAGCTTTCTTT. It codes for CASSARQGVPEAFF.

V is TRBV27 and J is TRBJ1-2; D ambiguous. The CDR3 consists of 13 residues. Germline loops: CDR1 MNHEY, CDR2 SMNVEV (reference sequence). Trimming removed 5 bases at V and 4 bases at J, with 11 bases between. The CDR3 DNA reads as TGTGCCAGCAGTCCAACAGCGGGCTATGGCTACACCTTC. This translates into CASSPTAGYGYTF.

The J gene is TRBJ1-5, the V gene TRBV4-3; D is possibly TRBD1 (6 bases). Trimming removed 0 bases at V and 7 bases at J, with 13 bases between. The CDR3 loop spans 15 amino acids. Germline V gene data show CDR1 as LGHNA and CDR2 as YSLEER. The CDR3 DNA reads as TGCGCCAGCAGCCAAGATCTGGGGGCAAGACAGCCCCAGCATTTT. This translates into CASSQDLGARQPQHF.

This chain joins TRBV24-1 and TRBJ2-2, with D uncertain. The ends were cut back, 5 bases at V and 4 bases at J, with 10 bases in the middle. CDR1 is KGHDR, CDR2 SFDVKD, per germline. The CDR3 runs 14 residues. The CDR3 loop reads CATSGRRGTGELFF. The CDR3, as DNA: TGTGCCACCAGTGGCAGGCGTGGCACCGGGGAGCTGTTTTTT.

The V call is TRBV28, the J call TRBJ1-2, with D possibly being TRBD1 (5 bases). V lost 3 bases to trimming and J lost 0 bases, with 17 bases between them. The CDR3 runs 17 residues. Per the germline V gene, CDR1 is MDHEN and CDR2 is SYDVKM. Here the CDR3 reads CASSFGIRGSSNYGYTF. The CDR3 DNA follows: TGTGCCAGCAGTTTTGGCATTAGGGGCAGTTCTAACTATGGCTACACCTTC.

The J gene is TRBJ1-6, the V gene TRBV7-9, with D unclear. This CDR3 comprises 15 residues. Germline V CDR1 and CDR2: SEHNR, FQNEAQ (reference sequence). Trimming removed 5 bases from V and 7 bases from J, with 15 bases in between. CDR3 nucleotides: TGTGCCAGCAGCCATAACGACCCGGGAAATTCACCCCTCCACTTT. Protein: CASSHNDPGNSPLHF.

The chain has TRBV30 and TRBJ1-2; the match to TRBD1 covers 7 bases. Trimming at V came to 8 bases and at J to 4 bases, leaving 4 bases not matched to a gene. Germline CDR1 is GTSNPN and CDR2 is SVGIG (reference sequence). This CDR3 has 11 amino acids. The CDR3 DNA is TGTGCCGGCGACAGGGCCTATGGCTACACCTTC. This encodes CAGDRAYGYTF.